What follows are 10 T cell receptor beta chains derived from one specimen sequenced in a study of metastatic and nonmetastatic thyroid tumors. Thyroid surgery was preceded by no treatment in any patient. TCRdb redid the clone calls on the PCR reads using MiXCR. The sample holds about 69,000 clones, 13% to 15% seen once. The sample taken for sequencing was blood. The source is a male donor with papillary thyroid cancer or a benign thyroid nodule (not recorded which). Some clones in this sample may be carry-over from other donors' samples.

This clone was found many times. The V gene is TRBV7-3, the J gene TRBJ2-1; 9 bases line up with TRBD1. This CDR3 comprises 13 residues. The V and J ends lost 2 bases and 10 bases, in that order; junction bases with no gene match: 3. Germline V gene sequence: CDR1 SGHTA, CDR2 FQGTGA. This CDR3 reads CASSLDRGVEQFF. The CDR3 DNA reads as TGTGCCAGCAGCTTAGACAGGGGGGTAGAGCAGTTCTTC. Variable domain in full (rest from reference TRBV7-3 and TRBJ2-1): GAGVSQTPSNKVTEKGKYVELRCDPISGHTALYWYRQSLGQGPEFLIYFQGTGAADDSGLPNDRFFAVRPEGSVSTLKIQRTERGDSAVYLCASSLDRGVEQFFGPGTRLTVL.

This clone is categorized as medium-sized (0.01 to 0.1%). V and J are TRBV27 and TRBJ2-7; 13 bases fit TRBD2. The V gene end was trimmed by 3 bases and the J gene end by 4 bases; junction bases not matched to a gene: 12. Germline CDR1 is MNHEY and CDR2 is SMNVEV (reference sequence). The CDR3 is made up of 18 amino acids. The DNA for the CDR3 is TGTGCCAGCAGTTTTTCCCCTTTACTAGCGGGAGGGCCATACGAGCAGTACTTC. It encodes CASSFSPLLAGGPYEQYF.

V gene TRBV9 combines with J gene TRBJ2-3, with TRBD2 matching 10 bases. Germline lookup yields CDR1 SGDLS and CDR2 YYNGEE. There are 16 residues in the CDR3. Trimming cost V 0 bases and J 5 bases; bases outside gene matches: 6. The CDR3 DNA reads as TGTGCCAGCAGCGTAGGAAGCGGGAGGGCCCAAGATACGCAGTATTTT. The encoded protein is CASSVGSGRAQDTQYF.

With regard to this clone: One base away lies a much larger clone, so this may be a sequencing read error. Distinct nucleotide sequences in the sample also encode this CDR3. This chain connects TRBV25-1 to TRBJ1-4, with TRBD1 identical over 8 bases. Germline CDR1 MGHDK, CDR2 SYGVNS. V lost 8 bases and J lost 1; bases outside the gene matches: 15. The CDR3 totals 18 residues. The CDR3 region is CASASGTGGVGTNEKLFF. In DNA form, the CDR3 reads TGTGCCAGCGCCTCCGGGACAGGTGGCGTTGGAACTAATGAAAAACTGTTTTTT.

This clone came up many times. The chain's CDR3 is CAWSKTGNTEAFF. The CDR3 nucleotides are TGTGCCTGGAGTAAGACAGGCAATACTGAAGCTTTCTTT. J is TRBJ1-1 and V is TRBV30; the D gene is possibly TRBD1 (6 bases). This CDR3 is 13 amino acids long. CDR1 GTSNPN and CDR2 SVGIG come from the germline V gene (reference sequence). V was cut by 2 bases and J by 5 bases, with 12 bases left in between.

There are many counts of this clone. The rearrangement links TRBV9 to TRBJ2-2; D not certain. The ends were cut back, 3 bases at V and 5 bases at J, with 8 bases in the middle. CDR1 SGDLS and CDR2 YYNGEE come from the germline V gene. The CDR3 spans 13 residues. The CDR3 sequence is CASSAWGTGELFF. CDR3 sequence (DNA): TGTGCCAGCAGCGCCTGGGGTACCGGGGAGCTGTTTTTT.

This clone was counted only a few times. This CDR3 is CASSEWVQAAYEQYF. In DNA form, the CDR3 reads TGTGCCAGCAGTGAATGGGTACAGGCCGCCTACGAGCAGTACTTC. The chain is built from TRBV2 and TRBJ2-7, with D tentatively TRBD1 (5 bases). V was pared by 2 bases and J by 2 bases, with 13 bases between. Germline loops: CDR1 SNHLY, CDR2 FYNNEI. The length of the CDR3 is 15 residues.

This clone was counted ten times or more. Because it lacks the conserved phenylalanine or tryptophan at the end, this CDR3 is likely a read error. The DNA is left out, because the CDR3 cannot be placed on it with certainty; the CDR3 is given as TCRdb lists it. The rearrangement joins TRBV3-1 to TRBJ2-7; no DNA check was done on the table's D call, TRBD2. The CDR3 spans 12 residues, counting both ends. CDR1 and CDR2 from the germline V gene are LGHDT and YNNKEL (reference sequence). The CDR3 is CASSLVSGSPTL.

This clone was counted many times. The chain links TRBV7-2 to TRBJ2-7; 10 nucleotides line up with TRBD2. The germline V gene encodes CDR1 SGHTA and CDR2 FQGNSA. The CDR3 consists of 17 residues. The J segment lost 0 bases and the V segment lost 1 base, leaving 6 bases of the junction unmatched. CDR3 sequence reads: CASSLVPGLAPSYEQYF. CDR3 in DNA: TGTGCCAGCAGCTTAGTGCCGGGACTAGCGCCCTCCTACGAGCAGTACTTC.

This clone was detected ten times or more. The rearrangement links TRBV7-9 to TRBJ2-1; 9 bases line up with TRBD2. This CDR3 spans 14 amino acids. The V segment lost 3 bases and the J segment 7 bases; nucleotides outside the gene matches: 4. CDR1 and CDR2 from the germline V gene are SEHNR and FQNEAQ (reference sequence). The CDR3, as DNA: TGTGCCAGCAGCTTTAGCGGGAGAGGTAATGAGCAGTTCTTC. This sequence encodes CASSFSGRGNEQFF.